The TCR beta chain described here comes from a study of persistence of HIV-infected CD4 T cells. Across the study: Donors had been on suppressive ART for a median of 8 years.

The V gene end was trimmed by 5 bases and the J gene end by 7 bases; junction bases not matched to a gene: 10. The germline V gene encodes CDR1 KGHSH and CDR2 LQKENI. This CDR3 is built from 14 residues. Study findings and constraints: CMV- and Gag-responding cells had lower TCRbeta richness than CD3/CD28-responding cells.

Points on this clone: The antigen is not known.

Nonspecific anti-CD3/anti-CD28 bead stimulation represents the broad CD4+ T cell repertoire. Sorting selected CD4+ T cells upregulating both CD40 ligand and CD69. The libraries were made with immunoSEQ version 4 in survey mode. Repertoires were generated with immunoSEQ multiplex PCR, while TCRdb's copy carries only in-frame clones and drops some. The sample has some 49,000 clones; about nine tenths are singletons. The chain couples TRBV18 to TRBJ1-1; TRBD1 aligns across 7 bases. The specimen was CD4+ T cells sorted from PBMCs after roughly 17-hour stimulation, collected from a patient who received antiretroviral therapy. The TCR sequence derives from an adult woman with HIV who was CMV-seropositive. The CDR3 nucleotides are TGTGCCAGCTCAATCCGACAGGGTGAGGGTGAAGCTTTCTTT. Its protein is CASSIRQGEGEAFF.